The clone carrying this T cell receptor beta chain has just a few counts. Its target is unknown. This specimen belongs to a study of T cell responses to AZD1222 COVID-19 vaccine. Study outcomes and limitations: The span of vaccine-associated CD4 TCRs extended across spike, with dominance at 160-218 and 743-854. The study reported that nearly half of spike-specific TCRs target unmutated variant regions. Compared with day 0, the breadth and depth of the Spike-specific TCR repertoire rose significantly after two doses of AZD1222. Clonal diversity was possibly underestimated; the donors were predominantly white British and more often female.

Sequenced by immunoSEQ multiplex PCR; TCRdb stores in-frame clones only, minus some. The sample has 200,000 or so clones, 75% to 90% seen once. Germline assignment: CDR1 SGHRS and CDR2 YFSETQ. V was trimmed by 0 bases and J by 2 bases, leaving 12 bases between them. The length of the CDR3 is 15 residues. The clonotype originates from an adult in good health. The rearrangement links TRBV5-1 to TRBJ2-7; D may be TRBD1 (6 bases). The material was peripheral blood, obtained on day 0 of AZD1222 vaccination. CDR3 in DNA: TGCGCCAGCAGCTTGGAACAGGGAGCCACCTACGAGCAGTACTTC. Translating gives CASSLEQGATYEQYF.